Shown below are 27 T cell receptor beta chains from a single sample sequenced in a study of CD8 T cells in Susac syndrome. Reverse transcription of roughly 0.45 to 1 ug RNA was carried out with random hexamers. TCRdb processed the immunoSEQ multiplex PCR reads anew with MiXCR; each CDR3 protein has one entry. Here the sample spans some 140,000 distinct CDR3 sequences, approximately 95% being singletons. What was sequenced was CD8+ T cells from PBMCs. All receptors come from a human donor with Susac syndrome.

The V call is TRBV4-1, the J call TRBJ2-2; 7 bases are a match to TRBD1. The junction had 3 bases not matched to a gene; V was cut back by 5 bases and J by 0 bases. The CDR3 loop spans 15 amino acids. Germline V gene sequence: CDR1 MGHRA, CDR2 YSYEKL. The CDR3 region has the DNA TGCGCCAGCAGCTGGGGGACAGCGAACACCGGGGAGCTGTTTTTT. This sequence encodes CASSWGTANTGELFF.

The chain couples TRBV27 to TRBJ2-3; D may match TRBD1 or TRBD2 (6 bases each). Trimming took off 3 bases at V and 4 bases at J, with 17 bases between the two ends. This CDR3 has 16 residues. Germline assignment: CDR1 MNHEY and CDR2 SMNVEV (reference sequence). CDR3 nucleotides: TGTGCCAGCAGTTTGATGGGGGTCGGGGGCTCAGATACGCAGTATTTT. Residues: CASSLMGVGGSDTQYF.

The V call is TRBV5-1, the J call TRBJ1-1, with D maybe TRBD1 (5 bases). Trimming stripped 0 bases from V and 8 bases from J, with 8 bases between. The CDR3 has 12 residues. Germline lookup yields CDR1 SGHRS and CDR2 YFSETQ. This chain's CDR3 is CASSLVRDEAFF. The CDR3 DNA sequence: TGCGCCAGCAGCTTGGTCCGGGACGAAGCTTTCTTT.

The V and J genes are TRBV24-1 and TRBJ2-1, with TRBD1 as a possible D gene (6 bases). The V end lost 6 bases, the J end lost 5 bases, and 22 bases lay between the germline ends. The V gene's germline CDR1 is KGHDR and CDR2 SFDVKD. This CDR3 is built from 17 residues. CDR3 residues: CATSLPLAKGDNNEQFF. Here the CDR3 DNA reads TGTGCCACCAGTTTACCCTTGGCTAAGGGGGATAACAATGAGCAGTTCTTC.

The chain combines TRBV27 with TRBJ1-5; 9 bases line up with TRBD1. The V gene's germline CDR1 is MNHEY and CDR2 SMNVEV (reference sequence). V lost 8 bases and J lost 0; bases outside the gene matches: 14. The CDR3 contains 18 residues. CDR3 residues: CASATTQGARYSNQPQHF. The CDR3 DNA reads TGTGCCAGCGCTACGACACAGGGGGCGAGGTATAGCAATCAGCCCCAGCATTTT.

The V call is TRBV13, the J call TRBJ2-7; no reliable D call. Trimming took off 8 bases at V and 5 bases at J, with 10 bases between the two ends. This CDR3 spans 11 amino acids. In germline, CDR1 is PRHDT, CDR2 FYEKMQ (reference sequence). CDR3 DNA sequence: TGTGCCAGCTCAAATGGCCACGAGCAGTACTTC. Its protein product is CASSNGHEQYF.

In its sample, this clonotype was seen once. The rearrangement links TRBV18 to TRBJ2-1; D may be TRBD1 (6 bases). The CDR3 length is 15 residues. Trimming left V 0 bases short and J 8 bases short, with 14 bases between. The germline V gene encodes CDR1 KGHSH and CDR2 LQKENI. CDR3 in DNA: TGTGCCAGCTCACCACCAGCTTTCAGGGGTGATGAGCAGTTCTTC. Translated, it gives CASSPPAFRGDEQFF.

The table lists this clonotype with a count of one. The chain has TRBV18 and TRBJ2-5, with D unresolved. Germline V CDR1 and CDR2: KGHSH, LQKENI. There are 17 residues in the CDR3. The V end lost 2 bases, the J end lost 5 bases, and 21 bases lay between the germline ends. Written as DNA, the CDR3 is TGTGCCAGCTCACCATACACCCGGGCCCCAATGGAGGAGACCCAGTACTTC. As protein: CASSPYTRAPMEETQYF.

The table lists this clonotype with a few counts. V usage is TRBV7-9 and J usage is TRBJ2-1, with 8 bases lining up with TRBD2. This CDR3 region has 15 residues. V lost 4 bases to trimming and J lost 4 bases; unmatched junction nucleotides: 6. Germline CDR1 SEHNR, CDR2 FQNEAQ (reference sequence). The CDR3 reads CASSSASGYYNEQFF. The CDR3 coding sequence is TGTGCCAGCAGCTCCGCTAGCGGGTATTACAATGAGCAGTTCTTC.

This chain connects TRBV7-8 to TRBJ2-1, with 7 bases identical to TRBD1. Germline loops: CDR1 SGHVS, CDR2 FQNEAQ. CDR3 size: 15 residues. Trimming removed 5 bases from V and 2 bases from J; junction bases left unmatched: 6. CDR3 loop: CASSPGTVTYNEQFF. The CDR3 DNA is TGTGCCAGCAGCCCCGGGACAGTTACCTACAATGAGCAGTTCTTC. Complete variable domain (other parts from reference TRBV7-8 and TRBJ2-1): GAGVSQSPRYKVAKRGQDVALRCDPISGHVSLFWYQQALGQGPEFLTYFQNEAQLDKSGLPSDRFFAERPEGSVSTLKIQRTQQEDSAVYLCASSPGTVTYNEQFFGPGTRLTVL.

The chain combines TRBV4-1 with TRBJ1-4; D uncertain. Trimming cost V 1 base and J 5 bases, with 11 bases left between them. CDR3 size: 15 residues. Per germline, CDR1 MGHRA and CDR2 YSYEKL. CDR3 nucleotide sequence: TGCGCCAGCAGCCAAGCAACAGACCCGAATGAAAAACTGTTTTTT. Translating it yields CASSQATDPNEKLFF.

The V gene is TRBV9, the J gene TRBJ2-2; D not certain. This CDR3 spans 11 amino acids. From germline, CDR1 is SGDLS and CDR2 YYNGEE. The V and J ends lost 3 bases and 4 bases respectively, with 1 base between them. CDR3 residues: CASSATGELFF. The CDR3 DNA is TGTGCCAGCAGCGCCACCGGGGAGCTGTTTTTT.

This sequence joins TRBV9 and TRBJ2-7, with D tentatively TRBD1 (6 bases). V was cut by 0 bases and J by 5 bases, with 9 bases left in between. Germline V gives CDR1 SGDLS, CDR2 YYNGEE. The length of the CDR3 is 13 residues. CDR3 protein: CASSVVQGDEQYF. CDR3 nucleotide sequence: TGTGCCAGCAGCGTAGTACAGGGAGACGAGCAGTACTTC.

V gene TRBV20-1 combines with J gene TRBJ2-3; TRBD2 matches 10 bases. Germline CDR1 is DFQATT and CDR2 is SNEGSKA (reference sequence). The CDR3 extends over 15 amino acids. V dropped 2 bases and J dropped 3; count of bases not matched to a gene: 5. The CDR3 protein is CSARILAGDTDTQYF. In DNA, the CDR3 is TGCAGTGCTAGAATCCTAGCGGGAGATACAGATACGCAGTATTTT.

This chain uses TRBV30 with TRBJ2-7, with D possibly matching TRBD1 (6 bases). V was trimmed by 4 bases and J by 4 bases, leaving 14 bases between them. The CDR3 contains 13 residues. Germline values: CDR1 GTSNPN, CDR2 SVGIG (reference sequence). In nucleotides, the CDR3 is TGTGCCTGGACTACCGGGACAAATTACGAGCAGTACTTC. Translating gives CAWTTGTNYEQYF. The entire variable domain, with the rest obtained from reference TRBV30 and TRBJ2-7, is as follows: SQTIHQWPATLVQPVGSPLSLECTVEGTSNPNLYWYRQAAGRGLQLLFYSVGIGQISSEVPQNLSASRPQDRQFILSSKKLLLSDSGFYLCAWTTGTNYEQYFGPGTRLTVT.

The chain joins TRBV19 to TRBJ1-1, with 10 bases lining up with TRBD1. Germline loops: CDR1 LNHDA, CDR2 SQIVND (reference sequence). This CDR3 contains 13 residues. Losses at the gene ends were 6 bases for V and 6 bases for J; bases not matched to a gene: 4. This chain's CDR3 is CASRGTGAAEAFF. The CDR3 DNA sequence: TGTGCCAGTAGAGGGACAGGGGCAGCTGAAGCTTTCTTT.

A few counts support this clonotype. The chain links TRBV5-5 to TRBJ2-7, with D hard to call. Germline CDR1 and CDR2: SGHKS and YYEKEE (reference sequence). This CDR3 has 11 amino acids. The V gene lost 5 bases and the J gene lost 1 base, with 4 bases spanning the gap. This chain's CDR3 is CASRHSYEQYF. CDR3 DNA: TGTGCCAGCAGGCATTCCTACGAGCAGTACTTC.

V gene TRBV28 combines with J gene TRBJ2-1; 13 nucleotides agree with TRBD2. CDR1 is MDHEN, CDR2 SYDVKM, per germline. This CDR3 comprises 21 residues. V trimming: 5 bases; J trimming: 1 base; junction bases outside the gene matches: 17. CDR3 residues: CASSPYPTSGRPKLSYNEQFF. The CDR3 nucleotides read TGTGCCAGCAGTCCCTACCCGACTAGCGGGAGGCCAAAACTATCCTACAATGAGCAGTTCTTC.

This clonotype is a singleton in its sample. This chain connects TRBV5-1 to TRBJ2-1; no clear D. V was clipped by 2 bases and J by 8 bases, with 11 bases between them. This CDR3 spans 13 amino acids. Per the germline V gene, CDR1 is SGHRS and CDR2 is YFSETQ. The CDR3 coding sequence is TGCGCCAGCAGCTTCGGGTTAAGCTATGAGCAGTTCTTC. Amino acid sequence: CASSFGLSYEQFF.

The V and J genes are TRBV28 and TRBJ2-1; D ambiguous. Per germline, CDR1 MDHEN and CDR2 SYDVKM. The CDR3 has 13 residues. V gave up 6 bases and J gave up 8 bases, with 14 bases separating them. In nucleotides, the CDR3 is TGTGCCAGCAGCCGACGTAGTACCGATGAGCAGTTCTTC. This sequence encodes CASSRRSTDEQFF.

This chain joins TRBV5-1 and TRBJ2-3, with D uncertain. V shed 4 bases and J shed 6 bases, with 21 bases lying between them. From germline, CDR1 is SGHRS and CDR2 YFSETQ. This CDR3 is built from 16 residues. For the CDR3, the DNA is TGCGCCAGCAGCCTAAAAATAGGCCCCGGTGGGGATACGCAGTATTTT. This codes for CASSLKIGPGGDTQYF.

The chain recombines TRBV6-1 with TRBJ2-7, with a possible D match to TRBD1 (6 bases). The CDR3 is 14 residues long. V lost 3 bases and J 2 bases, leaving 11 bases between the germline ends. Germline V gene lookup returns CDR1 MNHNS and CDR2 SASEGT. DNA for the CDR3: TGTGCCAGCAGTGAGACAGGCGGAGCCTACGAGCAGTACTTC. It is translated as CASSETGGAYEQYF.

The chain uses TRBV25-1 and TRBJ1-1; possibly TRBD1 for D (5 bases). CDR1 and CDR2 (germline): MGHDK, SYGVNS. This CDR3 spans 12 amino acids. V was clipped by 6 bases and J by 1 base, with 6 bases between them. The CDR3 here is CASRRGNTEAFF. In nucleotides, the CDR3 is TGTGCCAGCAGGAGGGGGAACACTGAAGCTTTCTTT.

The chain employs TRBV4-1 and TRBJ2-7; D is unresolved. V dropped 1 base and J dropped 7 bases, with 11 bases sitting between them. Germline CDR1 MGHRA, CDR2 YSYEKL. The CDR3 has 13 residues. DNA for the CDR3: TGCGCCAGCAGCCAAGCCTCCGGATGGGAGCAGTACTTC. Translating gives CASSQASGWEQYF.

With respect to this clonotype: Its ends do not fully match the called genes, so a read error is possible. The chain links TRBV11-2 to TRBJ1-2; D gene unclear. CDR1 is SGHAT and CDR2 is FQNNGV in the germline V gene. This CDR3 is built from 12 residues. This CDR3 is CASSPDGVHYAF. CDR3 DNA: TGTGCCAGCAGCCCCGACGGGGTACACTACGCCTTC.

This rearrangement joins TRBV13 to TRBJ2-1; possibly TRBD1 or TRBD2 for D (5 bases each). Trimming took off 5 bases at V and 10 bases at J, with 9 bases between the two ends. Germline V gives CDR1 PRHDT, CDR2 FYEKMQ (reference sequence). This CDR3 has 11 residues. The CDR3 loop reads CASSQGDEQFF. DNA of the CDR3: TGTGCCAGCAGCCAAGGGGACGAGCAGTTCTTC.

This clonotype was counted once. The chain carries TRBV4-1 and TRBJ2-1, with D perhaps matching TRBD2 (5 bases). Germline CDR1 reads MGHRA; CDR2 reads YSYEKL. This CDR3 is built from 16 residues. V lost 0 bases, J lost 4 bases, and 13 bases lay in between. The CDR3 loop is CASSQESSGYYNEQFF. The CDR3 DNA reads as TGCGCCAGCAGCCAAGAGTCGAGCGGATATTACAATGAGCAGTTCTTC.